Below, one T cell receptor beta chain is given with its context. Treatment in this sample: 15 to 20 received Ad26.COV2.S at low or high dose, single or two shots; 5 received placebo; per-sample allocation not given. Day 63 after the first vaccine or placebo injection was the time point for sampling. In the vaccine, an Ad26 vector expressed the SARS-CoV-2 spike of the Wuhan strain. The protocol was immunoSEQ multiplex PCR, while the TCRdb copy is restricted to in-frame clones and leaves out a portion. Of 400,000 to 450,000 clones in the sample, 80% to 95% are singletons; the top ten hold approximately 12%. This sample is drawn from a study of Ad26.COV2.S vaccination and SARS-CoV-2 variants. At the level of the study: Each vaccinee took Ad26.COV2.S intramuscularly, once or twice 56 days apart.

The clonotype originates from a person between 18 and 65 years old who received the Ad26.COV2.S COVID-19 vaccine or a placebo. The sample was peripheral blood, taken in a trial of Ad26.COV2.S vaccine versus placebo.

CDR3 protein: CASSPRVRGRNTEAFF. Written as DNA, the CDR3 is TGTGCCAGCAGCCCAAGGGTAAGGGGTCGGAACACTGAAGCTTTCTTT. The gene calls are TRBV3-1 (or the pseudogene TRBV3-2) and TRBJ1-1; D may be TRBD1 (5 bases). This CDR3 spans 16 amino acids. V shed 4 bases and J shed 1 base, with 16 bases lying between them. The germline V gene encodes CDR1 LGHDT and CDR2 YNNKEL (reference sequence).